The clone carrying this TCR beta chain was observed at least ten times. The data belong to a study of blood T cell repertoires in COVID-19. About the research overall: The cDNA or gDNA used as material had been derived from T cells, B-cell-depleted T cells, or PBMCs.

The data were produced by immunoSEQ multiplex PCR, yet TCRdb's version contains in-frame clones alone and is incomplete. The profile shows hundreds of thousands of clones, 80% to 90% of them singletons. Trimming removed 7 bases from V and 4 bases from J, with 16 bases in between. The CDR3 runs to 15 residues. Looked up from germline, CDR1 is LNHDA and CDR2 is SQIVND (reference sequence). The receptor was isolated from a man aged 18-30 years with COVID-19, enrolled during active disease. Material for sequencing was peripheral blood. The rearrangement uses TRBV19 and TRBJ2-2; D possibly corresponds to TRBD1 (5 bases). The CDR3 DNA is TGTGCCAGTAAGGGGCTCCAGGACCTCACCGGGGAGCTGTTTTTT. As protein: CASKGLQDLTGELFF.